A selection of T cell receptor beta chains follows, all from one sample in a study of shared clonotypes between healthy human individuals. Some clones are missing from TCRdb's copy, which holds only in-frame ones; the method was immunoSEQ multiplex PCR. The sample has around 1.6 million clones, about 98% seen once. The sample taken for sequencing was naive CD4+ T cells sorted from blood. The source is a man aged 25 to 45 in good health. The CDR3 runs from the conserved cysteine through the conserved F or W. D genes are given only for firm matches. The size entry is marked missing in some rows and otherwise reads once, few, many or a size class.

d_call	clone_size	v_call	j_call	cdr3_aa	cdr3_nt
.	few	TRBV25-1	TRBJ2-7	CASSVGSYEQYF	TGTGCCAGCAGCGTAGGCTCCTACGAGCAGTACTTC
.	.	TRBV28	TRBJ2-1	CASNKYRRRLEQFF	TGTGCCAGCAACAAATACCGCCGAAGGCTTGAGCAGTTCTTC
TRBD2	.	TRBV27	TRBJ2-7	CASGSSGRSYEQYF	TGTGCCAGCGGGTCTAGCGGGAGATCCTACGAGCAGTACTTC
.	.	TRBV29-1	TRBJ2-2	CSSMGQANTGELFF	TGCAGCTCGATGGGACAAGCGAACACCGGGGAGCTGTTTTTT
TRBD2	.	TRBV30	TRBJ2-5	CAQGLAGGGETQYF	TGTGCGCAGGGTCTAGCGGGAGGTGGAGAGACCCAGTACTTC
TRBD1	.	TRBV18	TRBJ2-1	CASSPPLGQGRDEQFF	TGTGCCAGCTCACCACCCCTAGGACAGGGGAGGGATGAGCAGTTCTTC
.	.	TRBV19	TRBJ2-2	CASSIVLVSPVELFF	TGTGCCAGTAGTATAGTATTGGTGTCGCCGGTGGAGCTGTTTTTT
TRBD1	.	TRBV2	TRBJ2-3	CASSVQLDRGSSTDTQYF	TGTGCCAGCAGTGTCCAGCTCGACAGGGGGTCCAGCACAGATACGCAGTATTTT
.	.	TRBV7-2	TRBJ1-2	CASSFGTSYGYTF	TGTGCCAGCAGCTTCGGGACCTCCTATGGCTACACCTTC
.	.	TRBV9	TRBJ2-7	CASSVSTSYEQYF	TGTGCCAGCAGCGTAAGCACAAGCTACGAGCAGTACTTC
.	.	TRBV25-1	TRBJ1-2	CASSEGGIYGYTF	TGTGCCAGCAGTGAAGGGGGGATCTATGGCTACACCTTC
TRBD1	.	TRBV27	TRBJ2-7	CASRVTGSREQYF	TGTGCCAGCAGGGTGACAGGGAGTCGTGAGCAGTACTTC
TRBD1	.	TRBV14	TRBJ2-6	CASSSGTGRAGANVLTF	TGTGCCAGCAGCTCCGGGACAGGGAGGGCTGGGGCCAACGTCCTGACTTTC
TRBD1	.	TRBV5-4	TRBJ2-1	CASSLAQGVGNEQFF	TGTGCCAGCAGCTTGGCGCAGGGGGTTGGAAATGAGCAGTTCTTC
TRBD1	once	TRBV18	TRBJ1-6	CASSPYSGQGNSPLHF	TGTGCCAGCTCACCATATTCAGGACAGGGGAATTCACCCCTCCACTTT
.	.	TRBV18	TRBJ2-7	CASSPLPSSYEQYF	TGTGCCAGCTCACCGTTGCCCAGCTCCTACGAGCAGTACTTC
.	.	TRBV28	TRBJ2-7	CASSSTGVWGRNSYEQYF	TGTGCCAGCAGTTCCACCGGGGTGTGGGGGCGGAACTCCTACGAGCAGTACTTC
.	.	TRBV5-4	TRBJ2-7	CAWRYSYEQYF	TGTGCCTGGCGGTATTCGTACGAGCAGTACTTC
.	.	TRBV5-8	TRBJ2-5	CASSLNGKETQYF	TGTGCCAGCAGCTTGAACGGAAAAGAGACCCAGTACTTC
.	.	TRBV15	TRBJ1-1	CATSRDPEAEAFF	TGTGCCACCAGCAGAGATCCCGAGGCTGAAGCTTTCTTT
TRBD2	.	TRBV6-1	TRBJ2-4	CASSSAGLNIQYF	TGTGCCAGCAGCTCAGCGGGGCTAAACATTCAGTACTTC
.	.	TRBV5-1	TRBJ1-1	CASSLGTGTLNTEAFF	TGCGCCAGCAGCTTGGGTACCGGGACACTGAACACTGAAGCTTTCTTT
.	.	TRBV18	TRBJ1-1	CASSPTSGNTEAFF	TGTGCCAGCTCACCAACGTCGGGGAACACTGAAGCTTTCTTT
.	.	TRBV18	TRBJ1-2	CASQPKQENYGYTF	TGTGCCAGCCAACCAAAACAGGAGAACTATGGCTACACCTTC
TRBD1	.	TRBV15	TRBJ1-5	CATATQGGSANQPQHF	TGTGCCACAGCCACCCAGGGGGGAAGCGCCAATCAGCCCCAGCATTTT
.	.	TRBV18	TRBJ1-2	CASSPEPGQSGYTF	TGTGCCAGCTCACCAGAACCCGGGCAGAGTGGCTACACCTTC
.	.	TRBV7-9	TRBJ2-7	CVSSGRRDDGHLYEQYF	TGTGTCAGCAGCGGCCGGAGGGACGATGGCCATTTATACGAGCAGTACTTC
.	.	TRBV5-5	TRBJ2-7	CASSPRAEAYEQYF	TGTGCCAGCAGCCCGAGGGCGGAGGCCTACGAGCAGTACTTC
.	.	TRBV10-2	TRBJ2-5	CASRPPYPETQYF	TGCGCCAGCAGGCCTCCTTATCCGGAGACCCAGTACTTC
.	.	TRBV21-1	TRBJ2-7	CASSKEPKEGDRTPYEQYF	TGTGCCAGCAGCAAAGAGCCTAAAGAAGGGGACAGGACGCCTTACGAGCAGTACTTC
TRBD2	.	TRBV2	TRBJ2-1	CASSVPSGSIYNEQFF	TGTGCCAGCAGTGTCCCTAGCGGGTCCATCTACAATGAGCAGTTCTTC
.	.	TRBV4-2	TRBJ2-3	CASSQDGGLSADTQYF	TGTGCCAGCAGCCAAGATGGGGGACTTTCGGCAGATACGCAGTATTTT
.	.	TRBV5-1	TRBJ1-4	CASSRYQGSDEKLFF	TGCGCCAGCAGCAGATACCAGGGATCTGATGAAAAACTGTTTTTT
.	.	TRBV10-3	TRBJ2-5	CATSVSFKETQYF	TGTGCCACCTCAGTCTCGTTTAAAGAGACCCAGTACTTC
.	.	TRBV4-1	TRBJ2-3	CASSQAGGRAVADTQYF	TGCGCCAGCAGCCAAGCCGGCGGCAGGGCTGTCGCAGATACGCAGTATTTT